The rows below give T cell receptor beta chains drawn from one sample of a study of OX40 agonist ivuxolimab in advanced cancers. Sequencing used immunoSEQ multiplex PCR; TCRdb keeps in-frame clones, though not all of them. The profile covers approximately 99,000 clones, with about 96% appearing a single time and 2% to 2.5% taken by the ten largest. This specimen was CD4+ or CD8+ T cells sorted from blood, taken in a trial of the OX40 agonist ivuxolimab. These receptors all stem from an adult with an advanced solid tumor such as melanoma, head and neck, liver or kidney cancer. Each CDR3 is given without its conserved first and last residue.

length,V,CDR3
12,TRBV7-8,ASSPGDSYYGYT
12,TRBV25-1,ASSGQGMNTEAF
14,TRBV19,ASSNNHGGQIGEAF
16,TRBV15,ATSLAGGQGGRNQPQH
15,TRBV27,ASSPAMGQGFTDTQY
13,TRBV6-1,ASRLLHGGANVLT
12,TRBV4-1,ASSQVGASEKLF
13,TRBV9,ASSVGQGAKAEAF
14,TRBV7-9,ASSYRTEGGAYEQY
17,TRBV27,ASSTVKDGMSSYNSPLH
11,TRBV7-8,ASSRRMNTEAF
12,TRBV27,ASSLGDGAGEQY
12,TRBV2,ASTFLDSGNTIY
12,TRBV5-1,ASRSRQGAEKLF
12,TRBV27,ASSLSVPGNTIY
14,TRBV28,ASSPLFRTEAYEQY